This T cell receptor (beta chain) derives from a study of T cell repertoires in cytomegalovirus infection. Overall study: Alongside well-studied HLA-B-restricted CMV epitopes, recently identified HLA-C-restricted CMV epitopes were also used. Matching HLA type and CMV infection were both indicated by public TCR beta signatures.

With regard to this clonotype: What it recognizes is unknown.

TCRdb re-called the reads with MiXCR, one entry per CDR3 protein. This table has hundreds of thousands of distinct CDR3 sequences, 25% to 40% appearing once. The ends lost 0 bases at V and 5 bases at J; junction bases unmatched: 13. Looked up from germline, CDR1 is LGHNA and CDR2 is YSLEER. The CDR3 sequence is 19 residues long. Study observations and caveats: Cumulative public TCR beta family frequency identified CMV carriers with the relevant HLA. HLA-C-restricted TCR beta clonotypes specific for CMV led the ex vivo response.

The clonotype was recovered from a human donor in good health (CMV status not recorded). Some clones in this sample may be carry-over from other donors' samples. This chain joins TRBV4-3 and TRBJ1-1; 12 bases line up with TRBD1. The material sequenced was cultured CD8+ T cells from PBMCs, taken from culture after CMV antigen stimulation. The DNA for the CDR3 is TGCGCCAGCAGCCAAGAGGAAGTGGGGGACAGGGGGCGAGATACTGAAGCTTTCTTT. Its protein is CASSQEEVGDRGRDTEAFF.